These 21 T cell receptor beta chains were sequenced from one sample in a study of OX40 agonist ivuxolimab in advanced cancers. Measured with immunoSEQ multiplex PCR; TCRdb has only the in-frame clones, and not every one. The sample shows 98,000 or so clones, around 85% of them seen only once. The material sequenced was CD4+ or CD8+ T cells sorted from blood, taken in a trial of the OX40 agonist ivuxolimab. These receptors came from an adult with an advanced solid tumor such as melanoma, head and neck, liver or kidney cancer.

This clone came up once. The chain recombines TRBV5-1 with TRBJ2-1; TRBD2 matches at 13 bases. From germline, CDR1 is SGHRS and CDR2 YFSETQ. The CDR3 sequence is 14 residues long. Trimming took 4 bases from V and 8 from J; bases not matched to a gene: 3. The CDR3: CASSQTSGRHEQFF. CDR3 DNA: TGCGCCAGCAGCCAGACTAGCGGGAGGCATGAGCAGTTCTTC.

The chain links TRBV7-9 to TRBJ2-5; 7 positions agree with TRBD2. The CDR3 spans 12 residues. CDR1 and CDR2 from the germline V gene are SEHNR and FQNEAQ (reference sequence). V lost 4 bases to trimming and J lost 4 bases; unmatched junction nucleotides: 0. Here the CDR3 reads CASSWGGETQYF. DNA of the CDR3: TGTGCCAGCAGCTGGGGGGGAGAGACCCAGTACTTC.

V is TRBV4-2 and J is TRBJ1-5; 7 nucleotides match TRBD1. V trimming: 0 bases; J trimming: 6 bases; junction bases outside the gene matches: 5. The CDR3 is 15 residues long. CDR1 is LGHNA and CDR2 is YNFKEQ in the germline V gene. CDR3 loop: CASSQDRTGSQPQHF. The CDR3 DNA sequence: TGTGCCAGCAGCCAAGATCGGACAGGTAGTCAGCCCCAGCATTTT.

The V call is TRBV19, the J call TRBJ1-1, with D possibly matching TRBD1 (5 bases). In germline, CDR1 is LNHDA, CDR2 SQIVND (reference sequence). The V end was cut by 7 bases, the J end by 1 base, with 10 bases between. The CDR3 is 13 residues long. CDR3 nucleotide sequence: TGTGCCAGTAATCGGGGCCGGAACACTGAAGCTTTCTTT. Translating gives CASNRGRNTEAFF.

The V and J genes are TRBV6-1 and TRBJ1-6; D may be TRBD1 (5 bases). Germline V gene data show CDR1 as MNHNS and CDR2 as SASEGT. This CDR3 contains 14 residues. Trimming removed 2 bases at V and 13 bases at J, with 15 bases between. The CDR3 nucleotides read TGTGCCAGCAGTGAATTCGGCGCAGGGCAGCCCCTCCACTTT. Its translation: CASSEFGAGQPLHF.

The genes are TRBV10-3 and TRBJ2-7; the match to TRBD2 covers 9 bases. This CDR3 spans 15 amino acids. Germline-derived CDR1 and CDR2 are ENHRY and SYGVKD. V lost 2 bases to trimming and J lost 6 bases; unmatched junction nucleotides: 8. The CDR3 region is CAISERREGLGEQYF. The DNA of the CDR3 is TGTGCCATCAGTGAGAGGCGGGAGGGCCTGGGCGAGCAGTACTTC.

This chain uses TRBV18 with TRBJ1-4; 8 bases are shared with TRBD1. The CDR3 is 15 residues long. CDR1 and CDR2 (germline): KGHSH, LQKENI. V lost 2 bases and J lost 8; bases outside the gene matches: 7. The CDR3 sequence is CASSPVPGTGEKLFF. The DNA for the CDR3 is TGTGCCAGCTCACCAGTACCCGGGACAGGAGAAAAACTGTTTTTT. Filled out from reference TRBV18 and TRBJ1-4, the complete variable domain reads NAGVMQNPRHLVRRRGQEARLRCSPMKGHSHVYWYRQLPEEGLKFMVYLQKENIIDESGMPKERFSAEFPKEGPSILRIQQVVRGDSAAYFCASSPVPGTGEKLFFGSGTQLSVL.

This chain links TRBV5-1 with TRBJ1-2; TRBD1 matches 11 bases. Germline trimming cut 4 bases from V and 8 bases from J; bases unmatched to any gene: 7. There are 14 residues in the CDR3. Germline-derived CDR1 and CDR2 are SGHRS and YFSETQ. DNA of the CDR3: TGCGCCAGCAGCCTCGGACAGGGGGCTGAAGGCTACACCTTC. Protein: CASSLGQGAEGYTF.

The count of this clone is one. V is TRBV6-5 and J is TRBJ1-4; D gene uncertain. CDR3 size: 16 residues. Germline V CDR1 and CDR2: MNHEY, SVGAGI. V was shortened by 0 bases and J by 5 bases, with 13 bases between the two germline ends. This CDR3 is CASSYSPRPGNEKLFF. CDR3 DNA sequence: TGTGCCAGCAGTTACTCCCCGCGCCCGGGGAATGAAAAACTGTTTTTT.

This chain links TRBV6-1 with TRBJ1-2; D is undetermined. CDR1 and CDR2 from the germline V gene are MNHNS and SASEGT. V lost 5 bases and J lost 5, with 9 bases in between. The CDR3 loop spans 12 amino acids. This CDR3 is CASSYGGYGYTF. The CDR3 nucleotides are TGTGCCAGCAGTTATGGAGGGTATGGCTACACCTTC.

The chain combines TRBV6-1 with TRBJ2-2; D unresolved. Germline CDR1 and CDR2: MNHNS and SASEGT. V lost 5 bases and J 3 bases, leaving 7 bases between the germline ends. The CDR3 has 13 amino acids. The chain's CDR3 is CASSIQHTGELFF. As DNA, the CDR3 is TGTGCCAGCAGTATCCAGCACACCGGGGAGCTGTTTTTT.

The DNA of the CDR3 is TGCGCCAGCAGCCTTCAGTTGAGCTCTGGAAACACCATATATTTT. This codes for CASSLQLSSGNTIYF. The chain links TRBV4-1 to TRBJ1-3; no clear D gene. This CDR3 is built from 15 residues. The ends were cut back, 4 bases at V and 0 bases at J, with 10 bases in the middle. The V gene's germline CDR1 is MGHRA and CDR2 YSYEKL.

V usage is TRBV7-3 and J usage is TRBJ1-2, with 7 bases identical to TRBD1. Germline lookup yields CDR1 SGHTA and CDR2 FQGTGA. The CDR3 is made up of 13 amino acids. The J segment lost 10 bases and the V segment lost 5 bases, leaving 10 bases of the junction unmatched. This CDR3 is CASSGRPQGDYTF. The CDR3 DNA is TGTGCCAGCAGCGGACGACCCCAGGGGGACTACACCTTC.

The gene calls are TRBV28 and TRBJ1-2, with a tentative D call TRBD1 (5 bases). The V and J ends lost 4 bases and 2 bases respectively, with 14 bases between them. This CDR3 spans 15 amino acids. Germline V gene lookup returns CDR1 MDHEN and CDR2 SYDVKM. CDR3 sequence reads: CASSSAGSTNYGYTF. Here the CDR3 DNA reads TGTGCCAGCAGTTCTGCAGGGAGTACGAACTATGGCTACACCTTC.

The chain combines TRBV7-8 with TRBJ2-5; a possible D gene is TRBD2 (6 bases). Germline assignment: CDR1 SGHVS and CDR2 FQNEAQ. V lost 4 bases, J lost 13 bases, and 19 bases lay in between. This CDR3 contains 13 residues. CDR3 protein: CASSSSPGLRLYF. The DNA of the CDR3 is TGTGCCAGCAGCTCGTCGCCGGGACTCCGCCTGTACTTC.

The chain employs TRBV5-8 and TRBJ2-7; D is perhaps TRBD1 (6 bases). The CDR3 is made up of 12 amino acids. Germline assignment: CDR1 SGHTS and CDR2 YDEGEE. V was clipped by 4 bases and J by 3 bases, with 8 bases between them. CDR3 region: CASSLRGYEQYF. CDR3 coding DNA: TGTGCCAGCAGCCTCAGGGGCTACGAGCAGTACTTC.

This chain connects TRBV28 to TRBJ2-7, with 14 bases lining up with TRBD2. Trimming took 4 bases from V and 4 from J; bases not matched to a gene: 9. Germline CDR1 and CDR2: MDHEN and SYDVKM. The CDR3 length is 17 residues. Here the CDR3 DNA reads TGTGCCAGCAGTTCACCCGGGACTAGCGGGAGACTGTACGAGCAGTACTTC. Amino acids: CASSSPGTSGRLYEQYF.

V usage is TRBV6-1 and J usage is TRBJ2-2, with D perhaps TRBD1 (6 bases). Germline lookup yields CDR1 MNHNS and CDR2 SASEGT. CDR3 length equals 13 residues. Between the trimmed V and J ends, which lost 10 bases and 8 bases, there was a span of 17 bases. The CDR3 sequence: CATATGTPGELFF. The CDR3 DNA sequence: TGTGCCACGGCTACAGGGACCCCGGGGGAGCTGTTTTTT.

The V gene is TRBV28, the J gene TRBJ1-5; TRBD1 matches at 9 bases. The CDR3 has 13 amino acids. Germline trimming cut 5 bases from V and 4 bases from J; bases unmatched to any gene: 0. Per the germline V gene, CDR1 is MDHEN and CDR2 is SYDVKM. The chain's CDR3 is CASSDRGNQPQHF. CDR3 nucleotide sequence: TGTGCCAGCAGTGACAGGGGGAATCAGCCCCAGCATTTT.

This clone was seen a handful of times. Written as DNA, the CDR3 is TGCACCCGACAGGGTAAGACCGGGGAGCTGTTTTTT. Translated, it gives CTRQGKTGELFF. The chain combines TRBV29-1 with TRBJ2-2; TRBD1 aligns across 7 bases. Germline V gene lookup returns CDR1 SQVTM and CDR2 ANQGSEA. The CDR3 sequence is 12 residues long.

This clone was recorded once. This chain connects TRBV19 to TRBJ1-1, with 8 bases matching TRBD1. In germline, CDR1 is LNHDA, CDR2 SQIVND (reference sequence). The CDR3 is made up of 15 amino acids. The V segment lost 3 bases and the J segment 5 bases; nucleotides outside the gene matches: 8. CDR3 nucleotides: TGTGCCAGTAGTATTCCTTGGACAGGGCGGACTGAAGCTTTCTTT. Translated: CASSIPWTGRTEAFF.